Each of the 2 T cell receptor beta chains below was sequenced from the same sample in a study of OX40 agonist ivuxolimab in advanced cancers. Receptors were amplified or captured by the immunoSEQ multiplex PCR assay. The table was pulled from immuneACCESS by TCRdb, which kept in-frame rearrangements only. Such tables lose some clones; where checked, under half of the loss comes from unresolved V genes, and the rest has no known cause. This sample holds over 70,000 clones; 80% to 90% were observed only once. 2% of the sample goes to the ten largest clones. The sequencing used CD4+ or CD8+ T cells sorted from blood, collected in a trial of the OX40 agonist ivuxolimab. The receptors stem from an adult with an advanced solid tumor such as melanoma, head and neck, liver or kidney cancer.

This chain connects TRBV6-1 to TRBJ1-6, with D hard to call. Germline CDR1 reads MNHNS; CDR2 reads SASEGT. Trimming removed 2 bases from V and 8 bases from J, with 10 bases in between. The CDR3 spans 14 residues. Written as DNA, the CDR3 is TGTGCCAGCAGTGAATTCAGAGATTATTCACCCCTCCACTTT. Its protein is CASSEFRDYSPLHF.

This rearrangement joins TRBV7-9 to TRBJ1-1; no firm D call. The V end was cut by 4 bases, the J end by 1 base, with 7 bases between. The length of the CDR3 is 13 residues. The germline V gene encodes CDR1 SEHNR and CDR2 FQNEAQ (reference sequence). The CDR3 sequence: CASSSPGNTEAFF. The CDR3 DNA reads TGTGCCAGCAGCTCTCCCGGGAACACTGAAGCTTTCTTT. The variable domain in full, completed from reference TRBV7-9 and TRBJ1-1, reads DTGVSQNPRHKITKRGQNVTFRCDPISEHNRLYWYRQTLGQGPEFLTYFQNEAQLEKSRLLSDRFSAERPKGSFSTLEIQRTEQGDSAMYLCASSSPGNTEAFFGQGTRLTVV.